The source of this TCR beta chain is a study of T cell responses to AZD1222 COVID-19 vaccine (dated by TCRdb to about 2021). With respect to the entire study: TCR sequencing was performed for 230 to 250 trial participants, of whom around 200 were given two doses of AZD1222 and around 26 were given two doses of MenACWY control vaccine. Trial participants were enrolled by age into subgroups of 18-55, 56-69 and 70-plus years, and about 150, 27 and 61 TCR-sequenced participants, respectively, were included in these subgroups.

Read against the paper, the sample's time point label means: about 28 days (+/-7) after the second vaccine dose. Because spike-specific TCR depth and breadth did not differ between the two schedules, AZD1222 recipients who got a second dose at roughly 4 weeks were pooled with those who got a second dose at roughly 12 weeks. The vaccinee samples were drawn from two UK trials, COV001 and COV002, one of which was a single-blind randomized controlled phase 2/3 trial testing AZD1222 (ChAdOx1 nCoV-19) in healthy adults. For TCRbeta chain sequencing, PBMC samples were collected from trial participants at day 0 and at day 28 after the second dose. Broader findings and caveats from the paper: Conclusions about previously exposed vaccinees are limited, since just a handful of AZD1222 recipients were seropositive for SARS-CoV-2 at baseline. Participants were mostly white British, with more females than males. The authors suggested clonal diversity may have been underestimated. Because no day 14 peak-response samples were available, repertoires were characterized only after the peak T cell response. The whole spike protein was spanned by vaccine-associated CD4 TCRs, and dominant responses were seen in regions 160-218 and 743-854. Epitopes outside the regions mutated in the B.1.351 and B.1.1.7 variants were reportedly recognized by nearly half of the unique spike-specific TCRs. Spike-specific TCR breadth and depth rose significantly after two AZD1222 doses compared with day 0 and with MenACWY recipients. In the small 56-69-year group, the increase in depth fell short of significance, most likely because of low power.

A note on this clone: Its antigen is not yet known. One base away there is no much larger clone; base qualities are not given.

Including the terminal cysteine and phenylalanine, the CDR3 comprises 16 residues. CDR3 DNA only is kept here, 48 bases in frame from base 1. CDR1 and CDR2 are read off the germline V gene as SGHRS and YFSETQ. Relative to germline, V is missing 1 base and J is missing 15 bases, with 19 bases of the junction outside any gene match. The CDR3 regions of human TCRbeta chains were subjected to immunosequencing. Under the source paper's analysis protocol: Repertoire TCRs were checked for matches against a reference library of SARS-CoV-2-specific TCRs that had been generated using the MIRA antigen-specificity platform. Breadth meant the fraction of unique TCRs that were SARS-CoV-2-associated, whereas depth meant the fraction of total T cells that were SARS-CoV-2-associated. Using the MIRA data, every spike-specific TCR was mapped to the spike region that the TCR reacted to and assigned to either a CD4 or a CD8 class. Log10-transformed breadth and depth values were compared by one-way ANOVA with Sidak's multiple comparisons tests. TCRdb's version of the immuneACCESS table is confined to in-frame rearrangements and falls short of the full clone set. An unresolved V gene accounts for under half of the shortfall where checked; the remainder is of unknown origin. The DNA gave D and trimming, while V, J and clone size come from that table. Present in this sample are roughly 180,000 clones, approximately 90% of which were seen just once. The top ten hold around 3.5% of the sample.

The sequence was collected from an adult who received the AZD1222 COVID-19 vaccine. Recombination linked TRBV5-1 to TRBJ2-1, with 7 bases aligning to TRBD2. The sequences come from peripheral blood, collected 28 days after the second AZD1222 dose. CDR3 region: CASSLLALASGGQLFF. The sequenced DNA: TGCGCCAGCAGCTTGTTAGCGTTGGCTAGCGGAGGTCAACTGTTCTTC.